This paragraph covers one T cell receptor (beta chain) sequence. Its matching antigen is unknown. Assay version v3.0 of immunoSEQ was used, and it was run at survey level. TCRdb keeps only in-frame clones here, not all; method: immunoSEQ multiplex PCR. The sample yields about 21,000 clones, about four fifths seen once. The sample originates from a study of long-term antiretroviral therapy in people with HIV. At the level of the study: Of all samples, the earliest predate the 2015 immediate-ART recommendation by about a decade.

This CDR3 is built from 13 residues. Looked up from germline, CDR1 is MNHEY and CDR2 is SVGAGI. Trimming left V 6 bases short and J 4 bases short, with 10 bases between. Study conclusions and caveats: Post-treatment diversity went higher with ART but stayed below transplant donor controls. It was not possible to obtain data on ART adherence, viral resistance or therapy changes. Pre-ART-expanded clones dominated the repertoire at all time points.

The rearrangement joins TRBV6-5 to TRBJ1-5; the D is unclear. Sequenced material: unsorted PBMCs, taken 0.9 years after starting antiretroviral therapy. The TCR comes from a man aged 18 to 30 with HIV. The CDR3 region is CASSQRENQPQHF. CDR3 nucleotide sequence: TGTGCCAGCAGCCAAAGGGAAAATCAGCCCCAGCATTTT.